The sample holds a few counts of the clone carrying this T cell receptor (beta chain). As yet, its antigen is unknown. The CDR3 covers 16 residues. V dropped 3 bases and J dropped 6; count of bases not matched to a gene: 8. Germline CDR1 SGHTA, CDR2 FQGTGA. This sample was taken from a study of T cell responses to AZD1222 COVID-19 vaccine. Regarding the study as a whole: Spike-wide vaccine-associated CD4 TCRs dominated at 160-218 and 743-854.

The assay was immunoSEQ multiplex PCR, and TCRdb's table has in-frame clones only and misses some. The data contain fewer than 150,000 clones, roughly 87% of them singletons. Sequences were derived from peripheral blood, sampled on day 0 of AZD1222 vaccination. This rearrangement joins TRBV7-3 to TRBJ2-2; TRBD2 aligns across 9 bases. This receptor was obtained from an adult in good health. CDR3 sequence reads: CASSLQRGELAGELFF. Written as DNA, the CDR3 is TGTGCCAGCAGCTTGCAGCGGGGGGAGTTGGCCGGGGAGCTGTTTTTT.